This passage covers 3 T cell receptor beta chains from one sample sequenced in a study of shared clonotypes between healthy human individuals. The data were produced by immunoSEQ multiplex PCR, yet TCRdb's version contains in-frame clones alone and is incomplete. In the table there are approximately 350,000 clones, around 74% of which are singletons. The sample comprised memory CD4+ T cells sorted from blood. The subset is: CD45RA-negative fraction. These receptors all come from a man in his thirties or forties in good health.

The rearrangement joins TRBV6-1 to TRBJ2-1, with D possibly matching TRBD1 (6 bases). CDR1 MNHNS and CDR2 SASEGT come from the germline V gene. This CDR3 comprises 11 residues. Trimming took off 10 bases at V and 12 bases at J, with 16 bases between the two ends. The CDR3 DNA reads as TGTGCCACCCAACAGGGCTTAGCGCAGTTCTTC. This encodes CATQQGLAQFF.

CDR3: CASSGLAGDNEQFF. The CDR3 coding sequence is TGTGCCAGCAGCGGACTAGCGGGAGACAATGAGCAGTTCTTC. The gene calls are TRBV5-8 and TRBJ2-1; 13 positions agree with TRBD2. Trimming removed 4 bases from V and 5 bases from J; junction bases left unmatched: 0. Looked up from germline, CDR1 is SGHTS and CDR2 is YDEGEE. The CDR3 has 14 residues.

This chain connects TRBV14 to TRBJ2-7; maybe TRBD1 (6 bases). CDR3 length equals 15 residues. Germline V gives CDR1 SGHDN, CDR2 FVKESK. V shed 3 bases and J shed 3 bases, with 15 bases lying between them. The CDR3 DNA sequence: TGTGCCAGCAGCCAGAAAACGGGGACATTCTACGAGCAGTACTTC. Translating gives CASSQKTGTFYEQYF.